Following are 29 T cell receptor beta chains from one sample sequenced in a study of cytomegalovirus exposure and HLA in healthy donors. The PCR used 60 Vbeta and 13 Jbeta primers. Profiling relied on immunoSEQ multiplex PCR, and the TCRdb table lists in-frame clones only, not all of them. The sample lists some 140,000 clones, roughly 80% occurring once. Sequencing used PBMCs. These receptors came from a woman aged 45-65 years in good health and CMV-seropositive.

Comment on this clone: One end of the junction varies from germline; a read error may be responsible. V usage is TRBV7-7 and J usage is TRBJ1-1, with D unresolved. The CDR3 spans 13 residues. CDR1 and CDR2 from the germline V gene are SSHAT and FNYEAQ (reference sequence). CDR3 in DNA: TGTGCTAGCAGCTTATCCCCCGACACTGAAGCTTTCTTT. Its translation: CASSLSPDTEAFF.

This clone was detected once. This sequence joins TRBV12-5 and TRBJ1-2; D is unresolved. This CDR3 has 14 amino acids. Germline assignment: CDR1 LGHNT and CDR2 FRNRAP. Trimming left V 0 bases short and J 4 bases short, with 9 bases between. CDR3 nucleotides: TGTGCTAGTGGTTTGGTAGGAGGGCTCTATGGCTACACCTTC. It translates to CASGLVGGLYGYTF.

The V and J genes are TRBV28 and TRBJ1-2; unclear D gene. The CDR3 runs 12 residues. V gave up 8 bases and J gave up 8 bases, with 15 bases separating them. Per germline, CDR1 MDHEN and CDR2 SYDVKM. The CDR3 DNA sequence: TGTGCCAGCGCAACTCTCTGGGAGGGCTACACCTTC. Translating it yields CASATLWEGYTF.

The chain carries TRBV30 and TRBJ2-1, with 7 bases identical to TRBD1. Trimming cost V 3 bases and J 5 bases; bases outside gene matches: 4. CDR3 size: 13 residues. The germline CDR1 and CDR2 sequences are GTSNPN and SVGIG (reference sequence). CDR3 sequence: CAWRPGQNNEQFF. CDR3 sequence (DNA): TGTGCCTGGAGGCCGGGACAGAACAATGAGCAGTTCTTC. Full variable domain (missing parts from reference TRBV30 and TRBJ2-1): SQTIHQWPATLVQPVGSPLSLECTVEGTSNPNLYWYRQAAGRGLQLLFYSVGIGQISSEVPQNLSASRPQDRQFILSSKKLLLSDSGFYLCAWRPGQNNEQFFGPGTRLTVL.

The rearrangement uses TRBV5-8 and TRBJ2-2; TRBD1 is a possible D gene (8 bases). The V end lost 4 bases, the J end lost 6 bases, and 25 bases lay between the germline ends. The germline CDR1 and CDR2 sequences are SGHTS and YDEGEE. The CDR3 loop spans 18 amino acids. The CDR3 reads CASSPFRGRGLAAGELFF. The CDR3 DNA reads TGTGCCAGCAGCCCGTTCAGGGGGCGCGGGCTAGCGGCCGGGGAGCTGTTTTTT. The whole variable domain, filled in from reference TRBV5-8 and TRBJ2-2, reads EAGVTQSPTHLIKTRGQQATLRCSPISGHTSVYWYQQALGLGLQFLLWYDEGEERNRGNFPPRFSGRQFPNYSSELNVNALELEDSALYLCASSPFRGRGLAAGELFFGEGSRLTVL.

V usage is TRBV29-1 and J usage is TRBJ1-1; D is possibly TRBD1 (6 bases). Trimming stripped 4 bases from V and 2 bases from J, with 11 bases between. Germline V CDR1 and CDR2: SQVTM, ANQGSEA. The CDR3 spans 13 residues. The CDR3 DNA reads as TGCAGCGTTGCAGGACAGCTTAACACTGAAGCTTTCTTT. Residues: CSVAGQLNTEAFF.

This chain connects TRBV30 to TRBJ2-7; TRBD1 might be the D (5 bases). Trimming pared 4 bases from V and 3 bases from J, leaving 16 bases between. Germline CDR1 GTSNPN, CDR2 SVGIG (reference sequence). This CDR3 is built from 14 residues. This CDR3 is CAWTSGRALYEQYF. The CDR3 nucleotides are TGTGCCTGGACCTCCGGCAGGGCGCTCTACGAGCAGTACTTC.

The V call is TRBV7-2, the J call TRBJ1-5; 9 bases are shared with TRBD1. Germline trimming cut 5 bases from V and 3 bases from J; bases unmatched to any gene: 5. In germline, CDR1 is SGHTA, CDR2 FQGNSA. CDR3 size: 15 residues. CDR3 bases: TGTGCCAGCAGCACCCGGGACAGGGACAATCAGCCCCAGCATTTT. The encoded protein is CASSTRDRDNQPQHF.

The chain combines TRBV29-1 with TRBJ1-1; D not certain. CDR3 length equals 13 residues. The V gene lost 3 bases and the J gene lost 1 base, with 9 bases spanning the gap. Germline V gives CDR1 SQVTM, CDR2 ANQGSEA. CDR3 sequence: CSVEHRGNTEAFF. CDR3 DNA: TGCAGCGTTGAGCACCGAGGGAACACTGAAGCTTTCTTT.

The rearrangement uses TRBV19 and TRBJ1-1, with a tentative D call TRBD1 (6 bases). The V gene's germline CDR1 is LNHDA and CDR2 SQIVND (reference sequence). V lost 8 bases and J lost 1, with 14 bases in between. This CDR3 has 14 amino acids. CDR3: CASASGHSNTEAFF. The CDR3 DNA reads TGTGCCAGTGCATCGGGACACTCGAACACTGAAGCTTTCTTT.

This rearrangement joins TRBV5-1 to TRBJ1-3, with a possible D match to TRBD1 (5 bases). This CDR3 has 15 residues. The V gene lost 0 bases and the J gene lost 3 bases, with 10 bases spanning the gap. Germline loops: CDR1 SGHRS, CDR2 YFSETQ. The CDR3 spells CASSLGRQIGNTIYF. The CDR3 bases are TGCGCCAGCAGCTTGGGGCGACAGATTGGAAACACCATATATTTT.

The V and J genes are TRBV30 and TRBJ1-4; TRBD1 is a possible D gene (5 bases). This CDR3 comprises 14 residues. Germline CDR1 is GTSNPN and CDR2 is SVGIG (reference sequence). V lost 0 bases and J lost 4, with 9 bases in between. The CDR3 loop is CAWSVQDNNEKLFF. The CDR3 DNA reads as TGTGCCTGGAGTGTGCAGGACAATAATGAAAAACTGTTTTTT.

The chain is built from TRBV2 and TRBJ1-6; 7 bases are shared with TRBD1. With 6 bases clipped from V and 10 bases from J, the junction kept 6 bases outside the gene matches. Looked up from germline, CDR1 is SNHLY and CDR2 is FYNNEI. This CDR3 spans 13 amino acids. The CDR3 sequence is CASRTGSESPLHF. CDR3 bases: TGTGCCAGCAGGACAGGGTCAGAATCACCCCTCCACTTT. The full variable domain, in which reference TRBV2 and TRBJ1-6 provide the parts outside the CDR3, is EPEVTQTPSHQVTQMGQEVILRCVPISNHLYFYWYRQILGQKVEFLVSFYNNEISEKSEIFDDQFSVERPDGSNFTLKIRSTKLEDSAMYFCASRTGSESPLHFGNGTRLTVT.

CDR3: CASSGTSGTRAPLGETQYF. DNA for the CDR3: TGTGCCAGCAGCGGAACTTCCGGGACTAGAGCCCCTCTGGGAGAGACCCAGTACTTC. The chain couples TRBV9 to TRBJ2-5; 8 nucleotides line up with TRBD2. CDR3 length: 19 residues. The germline V gene encodes CDR1 SGDLS and CDR2 YYNGEE. J was trimmed by 4 bases and V by 3 bases; bases with no gene match: 20.

This rearrangement joins TRBV7-9 to TRBJ2-3, with 11 bases lining up with TRBD2. The germline V gene has CDR1 SEHNR and CDR2 FQNEAQ (reference sequence). CDR3 length: 14 amino acids. V shed 3 bases, J shed 5 bases, and the junction held 1 base outside the gene matches. The CDR3 DNA reads as TGTGCCAGCAGCTTTAGCGGGGGGGGAGATACGCAGTATTTT. Translation: CASSFSGGGDTQYF.

The chain employs TRBV6-5 and TRBJ1-1, with TRBD1 matching 8 bases. Per the germline V gene, CDR1 is MNHEY and CDR2 is SVGAGI. V shed 4 bases and J 5 bases; nucleotides not matched to a gene: 6. The CDR3 contains 14 residues. CDR3 coding DNA: TGTGCCAGCAGTTTTGGACAGGGATGGACTGAAGCTTTCTTT. Its translation is CASSFGQGWTEAFF.

The CDR3 DNA is TGTGCCACAGGGACTTTTCTGCCTGGCTACACCTTC. It encodes CATGTFLPGYTF. The rearrangement joins TRBV19 to TRBJ1-2, with a weak D call TRBD1 (5 bases). Deletions cut 10 bases from V and 7 bases from J, with 16 bases between. This CDR3 is built from 12 residues. The germline V gene encodes CDR1 LNHDA and CDR2 SQIVND (reference sequence).

The sample holds one count of this clone. CDR3: CASSATGNYGYTF. The CDR3 nucleotides are TGTGCCAGTAGTGCGACAGGGAACTATGGCTACACCTTC. V usage is TRBV19 and J usage is TRBJ1-2; 7 nucleotides line up with TRBD1. The CDR3 runs 13 residues. V gave up 5 bases and J gave up 2 bases; unmatched junction bases: 2. Germline values: CDR1 LNHDA, CDR2 SQIVND (reference sequence).

This clone was counted between two and nine times. The CDR3 loop reads CASSLIGQGNQPQHF. The CDR3 DNA reads TGTGCCAGCAGTTTGATTGGGCAGGGCAATCAGCCCCAGCATTTT. The gene calls are TRBV28 and TRBJ1-5; D gene uncertain. V gave up 3 bases and J gave up 2 bases, with 11 bases separating them. The CDR3 runs 15 residues. CDR1 is MDHEN and CDR2 is SYDVKM in the germline V gene.

CDR3 sequence: CASSWAQSSYNEQFF. The DNA of the CDR3 is TGTGCCAGCAGCTGGGCCCAGAGCTCCTACAATGAGCAGTTCTTC. The chain combines TRBV11-1 with TRBJ2-1; no reliable D call. The CDR3 spans 15 residues. The germline V gene encodes CDR1 SGHAT and CDR2 FQDESV (reference sequence). V gave up 4 bases and J gave up 0 bases, with 10 bases separating them.

This sequence joins TRBV2 and TRBJ1-6; 7 bases match TRBD1. CDR3 length: 15 residues. Germline CDR1 SNHLY, CDR2 FYNNEI. The ends lost 2 bases at V and 8 bases at J; junction bases unmatched: 6. CDR3 region: CASSERDSAYSPLHF. Written as DNA, the CDR3 is TGTGCCAGCAGTGAACGGGACAGCGCATATTCACCCCTCCACTTT.

The CDR3 reads CASSSGQNNQPQHF. CDR3 in DNA: TGCGCCAGCAGCTCGGGACAAAACAATCAGCCCCAGCATTTT. The chain combines TRBV5-1 with TRBJ1-5, with D possibly matching TRBD1 (6 bases). Germline CDR1 is SGHRS and CDR2 is YFSETQ. This CDR3 has 14 amino acids. The V gene lost 3 bases and the J gene lost 3 bases, with 10 bases spanning the gap.

J is TRBJ2-1 and V is TRBV25-1, with a possible D match to TRBD2 (6 bases). This CDR3 spans 15 amino acids. Germline values: CDR1 MGHDK, CDR2 SYGVNS. Trimming removed 1 base from V and 6 bases from J, with 13 bases in between. In nucleotides, the CDR3 is TGTGCCAGCAGTGAATCGGGGGTTACGAGCAATGAGCAGTTCTTC. Its protein is CASSESGVTSNEQFF.

V gene TRBV5-1 combines with J gene TRBJ1-1, with D maybe TRBD1 (5 bases). In germline, CDR1 is SGHRS, CDR2 YFSETQ. The CDR3 is made up of 14 amino acids. V was trimmed by 4 bases and J by 0 bases, leaving 10 bases between them. CDR3 sequence reads: CASSRRQLNTEAFF. CDR3 bases: TGCGCCAGCAGCCGGAGACAGTTGAACACTGAAGCTTTCTTT.

The chain links TRBV7-2 to TRBJ2-1; 14 nucleotides agree with TRBD2. The length of the CDR3 is 15 residues. In germline, CDR1 is SGHTA, CDR2 FQGNSA. J was trimmed by 8 bases and V by 5 bases; bases with no gene match: 5. DNA of the CDR3: TGTGCCAGCAGCCGTAGGGGACTAGCGGGGGATGAGCAGTTCTTC. The encoded protein is CASSRRGLAGDEQFF.

The rearrangement uses TRBV6-5 and TRBJ2-7; 10 bases match TRBD1. Germline V gene data show CDR1 as MNHEY and CDR2 as SVGAGI. V lost 5 bases and J lost 1; bases outside the gene matches: 2. This CDR3 contains 14 residues. The CDR3 spells CASSGQGVSYEQYF. The CDR3 DNA reads TGTGCCAGCAGTGGACAGGGGGTTTCCTACGAGCAGTACTTC.

The chain has TRBV21-1 and TRBJ1-5; the table's D gene call, TRBD1, was not cross checked with the DNA. TRBV21-1 is deemed a pseudogene. The CDR3 is made up of 15 amino acids. CDR3 coding DNA: TGTGCCAGCGGAGAAGACAGCAATAGCAATCAGCCCCAGCATTTT. Translation: CASGEDSNSNQPQHF.

CDR3 in amino acids: CASSELAGRIEAFF. The DNA for the CDR3 is TGTGCCAGCAGTGAGTTGGCAGGCAGGATTGAAGCTTTCTTT. This sequence joins TRBV2 and TRBJ1-1, with D unclear. Between the trimmed V and J ends, which lost 3 bases and 7 bases, there was a span of 15 bases. Germline lookup yields CDR1 SNHLY and CDR2 FYNNEI. The CDR3 loop spans 14 amino acids.

This clone was seen more than once but under ten times. J is TRBJ1-3 and V is TRBV7-2; 9 nucleotides match TRBD1. V trimming: 3 bases; J trimming: 7 bases; junction bases outside the gene matches: 10. This CDR3 region has 16 residues. Germline assignment: CDR1 SGHTA and CDR2 FQGNSA. The CDR3 region is CASSLTGGAGGNTIYF. CDR3 bases: TGTGCCAGCAGCTTGACAGGGGGAGCAGGTGGGAACACCATATATTTT.